The present entry profiles one T cell receptor beta chain with its context. Antigen: not known. This entry belongs to a study of T cells in localized non-small cell lung cancer. Findings and limits, study-wide: Appearances in adjacent lung were noted for a median 57 of the top 100 tumor clones. Sequence data derive from only one tumor region, so heterogeneity remains possible. Higher blood T cell density tracked longer overall survival. Among the tissues sampled, uninvolved adjacent lung had the highest T cell clonality, above tumor.

Profiling relied on immunoSEQ multiplex PCR, and the TCRdb table lists in-frame clones only, not all of them. The sample consists of under 50,000 clones, roughly 86% of them appearing once. The germline V gene has CDR1 MGHRA and CDR2 YSYEKL. Trimming removed 0 bases at V and 2 bases at J, with 15 bases between. The CDR3 totals 17 residues. The sample here was PBMCs, taken before any cancer treatment. The rearrangement uses TRBV4-1 and TRBJ2-3, with D possibly matching TRBD2 (6 bases). The receptor's source is a man between 40 and 69 years old with stage II lung adenocarcinoma. In DNA form, the CDR3 reads TGCGCCAGCAGCCAAGAGAGCGGGCTAGACCCCACAGATACGCAGTATTTT. This codes for CASSQESGLDPTDTQYF.